Listed below are T cell receptor beta chains from one sample, sequenced in a study of long-term antiretroviral therapy in people with HIV. Generated by immunoSEQ multiplex PCR, the TCRdb table keeps only in-frame clones and is missing some. This sample has about 28,000 clones, with about 83% found just once. The source was unsorted PBMCs, collected 0.4 years after starting antiretroviral therapy. The receptors shown here come from a man younger than 30 with HIV. The CDR3 runs from the conserved cysteine through the conserved F or W. Fields, in order: clone size, D gene, J gene, V gene, CDR3 DNA, CDR3 protein. The D gene is left open where the match is weak. Size is omitted from some rows. Given values are once, few, many or a class for expanded clones.

>.|.|TRBJ2-1|TRBV5-1
TGCGCCAGCAGCTTGGTCGTCCCAGCCGGGAATGAGCAGTTCTTC
CASSLVVPAGNEQFF
>.|.|TRBJ2-5|TRBV5-1
TGCGCCAGCAGCTCCCCCGTGGGGGGCGGCATGGAGACCCAGTACTTC
CASSSPVGGGMETQYF
>.|TRBD1|TRBJ2-7|TRBV27
TGTGCCAGCAGTTTAAACAGGGGGCTGACTAACGAGCAGTACTTC
CASSLNRGLTNEQYF
>few|.|TRBJ1-2|TRBV2
TGTGCCAGCAGTGAAGGTGGAGGGGGCTACACCTTC
CASSEGGGGYTF
>once|.|TRBJ2-7|TRBV6-5
TGTGCCAGCAGTTACTCCCCCCTGAGGTCCGAGCAGTACTTC
CASSYSPLRSEQYF
>.|TRBD1|TRBJ1-2|TRBV7-9
TGTGCCAGCAGCCTGCAGGGACAGACTAACTATGGCTACACCTTC
CASSLQGQTNYGYTF
>.|.|TRBJ1-1|TRBV19
TGTGCCAGTAGTATAGATGGTTCAAGGGGCGATCGGGAAGCTTTCTTT
CASSIDGSRGDREAFF
>once|TRBD2|TRBJ2-6|TRBV10-3
TGTGCCATCAGTGAAACCGTAGCGGGAGGGCCTGGGGCCAACGTCCTGACTTTC
CAISETVAGGPGANVLTF
>few|.|TRBJ1-2|TRBV28
TGTGCCAGCAGTTTAACGGGACCCAATATTAATGGCTACACCTTC
CASSLTGPNINGYTF
>few|TRBD1|TRBJ2-7|TRBV13
TGTGCCAGCAGCGAGACAGGGTCGTACGAGCAGTACTTC
CASSETGSYEQYF
>few|TRBD2|TRBJ2-7|TRBV19
TGTGCCAGTAGTAAAACTAGCGGGAGTCTCGACGAGCAGTACTTC
CASSKTSGSLDEQYF
>.|.|TRBJ2-1|TRBV18
TGTGCCAGCTCACCACCGGACAGTAGATACAATGAGCAGTTCTTC
CASSPPDSRYNEQFF
>.|.|TRBJ2-2|TRBV9
TGTGCCAGCAGCGTAGAGGGTGGGACCGTAACCGGGGAGCTGTTTTTT
CASSVEGGTVTGELFF
>.|.|TRBJ1-5|TRBV29-1
TGCAGCGTTGGAGGGGGGGGTCAGCCCCAGCATTTT
CSVGGGGQPQHF
>.|TRBD1|TRBJ1-5|TRBV15
TGTGCCACCAGCAGAGATCAGACCAGGGGGCAACAGCCCCAGCATTTT
CATSRDQTRGQQPQHF
>few|.|TRBJ1-2|TRBV7-9
TGTGCCAGCAGCTGGGGGGAGGAGCCCTATGGCTACACCTTC
CASSWGEEPYGYTF